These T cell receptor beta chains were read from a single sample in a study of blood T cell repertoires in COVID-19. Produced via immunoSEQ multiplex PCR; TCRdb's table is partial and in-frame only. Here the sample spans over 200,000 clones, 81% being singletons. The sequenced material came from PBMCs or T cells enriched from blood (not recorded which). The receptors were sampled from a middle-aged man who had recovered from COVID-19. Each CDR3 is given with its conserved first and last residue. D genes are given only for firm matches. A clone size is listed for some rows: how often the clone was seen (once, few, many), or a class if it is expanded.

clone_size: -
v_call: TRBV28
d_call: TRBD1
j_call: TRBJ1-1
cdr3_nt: TGTGCCAGCAGTACTATTGGGACAGGGGGTTCCACTGAAGCTTTCTTT
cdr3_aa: CASSTIGTGGSTEAFF

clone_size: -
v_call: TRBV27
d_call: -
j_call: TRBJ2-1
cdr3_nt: TGTGCCAGCAGCAAGGTCGGGAATTACTATGAGCAGTTCTTC
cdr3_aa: CASSKVGNYYEQFF

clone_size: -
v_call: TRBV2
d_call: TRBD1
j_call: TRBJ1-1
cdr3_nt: TGTGCCAGCAGCCTACAGGGGACCACTGAAGCTTTCTTT
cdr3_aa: CASSLQGTTEAFF

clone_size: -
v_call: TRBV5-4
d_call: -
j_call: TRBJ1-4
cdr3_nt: TGTGCCAGCAGCTTGGGGCTAACTAATGAAAAACTGTTTTTT
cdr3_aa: CASSLGLTNEKLFF

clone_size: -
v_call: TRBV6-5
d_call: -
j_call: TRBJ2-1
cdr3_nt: TGTGCCAGCTCCCGGGATACCTACAATGAGCAGTTCTTC
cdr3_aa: CASSRDTYNEQFF

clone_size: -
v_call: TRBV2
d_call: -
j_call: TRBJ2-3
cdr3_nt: TGTGCCACCAAGGCGGGGGATACGCAGTATTTT
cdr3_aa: CATKAGDTQYF

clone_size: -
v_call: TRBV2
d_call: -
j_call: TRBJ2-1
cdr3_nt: TGTGCCAGCAGTACAAAGGAGCAGTTCTTC
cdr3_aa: CASSTKEQFF

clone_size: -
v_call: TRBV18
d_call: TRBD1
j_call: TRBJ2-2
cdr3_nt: TGTGCCACTGGACAGGGGGCCGGGGAGCTGTTTTTT
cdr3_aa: CATGQGAGELFF

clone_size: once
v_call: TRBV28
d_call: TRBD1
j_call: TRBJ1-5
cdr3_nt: TGTGCCAGCAGGCCACTCACAGGGGGCGCGGATCAGCCCCAGCATTTT
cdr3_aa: CASRPLTGGADQPQHF

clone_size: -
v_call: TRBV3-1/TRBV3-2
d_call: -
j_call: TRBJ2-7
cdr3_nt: TGTGCCAGCAGCCAGTCGCGGTACGAGCAGTACTTC
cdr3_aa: CASSQSRYEQYF

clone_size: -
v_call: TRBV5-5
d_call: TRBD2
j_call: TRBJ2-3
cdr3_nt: TGTGCCAGCAGCTTGGGGGTAGCGGGGGGCCTAATGCCCATCACAGATACGCAGTATTTT
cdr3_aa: CASSLGVAGGLMPITDTQYF

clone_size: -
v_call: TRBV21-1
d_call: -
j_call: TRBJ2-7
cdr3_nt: TGTGCCAGCAGCAAACAGGGATCGTACGAGCAGTACTTC
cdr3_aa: CASSKQGSYEQYF

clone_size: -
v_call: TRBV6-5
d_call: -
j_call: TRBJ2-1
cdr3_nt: TGTGCCAGCAGTTACGGAGGGGAGGCGAATGAGCAGTTCTTC
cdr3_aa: CASSYGGEANEQFF

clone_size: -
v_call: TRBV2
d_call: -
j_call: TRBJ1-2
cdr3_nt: TGTGCCAGCAGTGAAGGCGGACACGATGGGGGCTACACCTTC
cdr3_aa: CASSEGGHDGGYTF

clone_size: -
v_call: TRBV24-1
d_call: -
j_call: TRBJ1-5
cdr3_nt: TGTGCCACCAGTGACAGTCTGAATCAGCCCCAGCATTTT
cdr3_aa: CATSDSLNQPQHF

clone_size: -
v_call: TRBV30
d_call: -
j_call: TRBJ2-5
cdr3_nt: TGTGCCTGGAGGGGGCGGGGCCAAGAGACCCAGTACTTC
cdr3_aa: CAWRGRGQETQYF

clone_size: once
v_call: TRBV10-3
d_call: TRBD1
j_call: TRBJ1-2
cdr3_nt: TGTGCCATCGGGGGACAGGGGGGCTATGGCTACACCTTC
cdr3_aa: CAIGGQGGYGYTF

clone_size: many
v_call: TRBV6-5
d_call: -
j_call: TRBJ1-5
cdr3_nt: TGTGCCAGCAGTCCGACAGGATATAGCAATCAGCCCCAGCATTTT
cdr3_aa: CASSPTGYSNQPQHF

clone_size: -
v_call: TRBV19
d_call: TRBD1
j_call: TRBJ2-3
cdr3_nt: TGTGCCAGTAGTATAAGGTCCAGGGGGCTAGGCACAGATACGCAGTATTTT
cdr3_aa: CASSIRSRGLGTDTQYF

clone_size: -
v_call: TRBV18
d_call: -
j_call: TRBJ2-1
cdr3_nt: TGTGCCAGCTCTCAGCTAGATGAGCAGTTCTTC
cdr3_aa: CASSQLDEQFF

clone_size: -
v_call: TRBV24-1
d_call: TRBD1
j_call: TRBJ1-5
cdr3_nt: TGTGCCACCAGTGATTCTCAGGGGGCGTTGCATCAGCCCCAGCATTTT
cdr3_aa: CATSDSQGALHQPQHF

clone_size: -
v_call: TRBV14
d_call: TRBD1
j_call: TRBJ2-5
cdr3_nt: TGTGCCAGCAGCCATCGCGGACAGGGGACAAAGACCCAGTACTTC
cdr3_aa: CASSHRGQGTKTQYF

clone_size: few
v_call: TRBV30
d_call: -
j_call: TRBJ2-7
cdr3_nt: TGTGCCTGGAGCCTACTTTCTGCTCTTTCAGGGGAGCAGTACTTC
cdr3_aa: CAWSLLSALSGEQYF

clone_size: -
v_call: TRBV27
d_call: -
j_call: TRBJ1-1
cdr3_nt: TGTGCCAGCAGTTTTCAGGGTTTGAACACTGAAGCTTTCTTT
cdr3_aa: CASSFQGLNTEAFF

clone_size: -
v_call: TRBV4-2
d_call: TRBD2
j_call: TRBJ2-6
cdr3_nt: TGTGCCAGCAGCCAAGATATGGGGGGGACTGGGGCCAACGTCCTGACTTTC
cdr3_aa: CASSQDMGGTGANVLTF

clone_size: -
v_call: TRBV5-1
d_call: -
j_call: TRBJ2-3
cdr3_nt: TGCGCCAGCAGCTTCCTCGGGGTAGGAGATACGCAGTATTTT
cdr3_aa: CASSFLGVGDTQYF

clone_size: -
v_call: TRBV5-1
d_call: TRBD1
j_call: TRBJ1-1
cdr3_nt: TGCGCCAGCACCAAAGTAACAGGGGTAGGGGACACTGAAGCTTTCTTT
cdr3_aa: CASTKVTGVGDTEAFF

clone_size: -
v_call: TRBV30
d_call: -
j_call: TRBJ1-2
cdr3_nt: TGTGCCTGGAGCCCAAACTATGGCTACACCTTC
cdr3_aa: CAWSPNYGYTF

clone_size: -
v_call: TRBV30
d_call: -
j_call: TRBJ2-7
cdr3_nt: TGTGCCTGGAGTCGAGGGAGGGGGTTCGACGAGCAGTACTTC
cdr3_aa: CAWSRGRGFDEQYF

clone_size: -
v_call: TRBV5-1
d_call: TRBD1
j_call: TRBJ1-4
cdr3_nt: TGCGCCAGCAGCCAACCGGGACAGCGAAATGAAAAACTGTTTTTT
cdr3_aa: CASSQPGQRNEKLFF

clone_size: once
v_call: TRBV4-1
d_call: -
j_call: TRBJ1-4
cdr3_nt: TGCGCCAGCAGCCAAAGGGAGGGAGCCGATAATGAAAAACTGTTTTTT
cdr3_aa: CASSQREGADNEKLFF

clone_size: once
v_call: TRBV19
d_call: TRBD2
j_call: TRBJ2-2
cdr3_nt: TGTGCCAGTAGTACCGGGCCTAGCGGGGGATTCACCGGGGAGCTGTTTTTT
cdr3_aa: CASSTGPSGGFTGELFF

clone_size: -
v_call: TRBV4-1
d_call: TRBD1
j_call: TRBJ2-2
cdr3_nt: TGCGCCAGCAGCCAAATACAGGGACAGGGACCGCTGTTTTTT
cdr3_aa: CASSQIQGQGPLFF

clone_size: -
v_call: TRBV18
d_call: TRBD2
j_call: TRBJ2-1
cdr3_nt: TGTGCCAGCTCACCTCCTACGGGAGGGCGGAGGAATGAGCAGTTCTTC
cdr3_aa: CASSPPTGGRRNEQFF

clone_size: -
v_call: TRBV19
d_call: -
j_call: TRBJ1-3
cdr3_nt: TGTGCCAGTAAGGACAGAAGAACTGGAAACACCATATATTTT
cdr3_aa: CASKDRRTGNTIYF

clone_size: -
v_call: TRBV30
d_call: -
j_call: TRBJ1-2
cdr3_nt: TGTGCCTGGAGTGTACGGTGGAGGGAGGGCTACACCTTC
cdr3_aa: CAWSVRWREGYTF

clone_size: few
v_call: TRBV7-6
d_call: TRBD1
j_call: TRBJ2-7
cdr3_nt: TGTGCCAGCAGCTTGGGGACAGGGATAACCTACGAGCAGTACTTC
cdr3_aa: CASSLGTGITYEQYF

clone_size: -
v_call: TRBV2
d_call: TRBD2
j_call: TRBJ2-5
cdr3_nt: TGTGCCAGCAGTGAAATCTTGGGACTAGCGATACAAGAGACCCAGTACTTC
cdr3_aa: CASSEILGLAIQETQYF

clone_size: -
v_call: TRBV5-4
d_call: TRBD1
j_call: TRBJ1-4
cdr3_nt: TGTGCCAGCAGCCCGGACAGGAGGAATGAAAAACTGTTTTTT
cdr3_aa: CASSPDRRNEKLFF

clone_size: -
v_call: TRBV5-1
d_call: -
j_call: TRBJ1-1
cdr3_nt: TGCGCCAGCAGCTTGAGCCCATGGGGCGCTGAAGCTTTCTTT
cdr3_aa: CASSLSPWGAEAFF

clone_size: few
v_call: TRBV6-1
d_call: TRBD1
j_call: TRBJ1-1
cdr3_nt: TGTGCCAGCAGTGACAGGACAGGGGGCACTGAAGCTTTCTTT
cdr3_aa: CASSDRTGGTEAFF

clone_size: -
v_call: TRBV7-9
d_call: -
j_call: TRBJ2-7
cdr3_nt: TGTGCCAGCAGCCCCCCGGGTGGCGAGCAGTACTTC
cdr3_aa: CASSPPGGEQYF

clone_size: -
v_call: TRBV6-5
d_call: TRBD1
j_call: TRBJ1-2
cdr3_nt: TGTGCCAGCAGTTACTCGAAAGGGGGCGGTATGGATGGCTACACCTTC
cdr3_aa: CASSYSKGGGMDGYTF

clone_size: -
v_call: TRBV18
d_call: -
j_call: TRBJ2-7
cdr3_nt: TGTGCCAGCTCGCCCGGACAGACGACCTCCTACGAGCAGTACTTC
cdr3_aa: CASSPGQTTSYEQYF

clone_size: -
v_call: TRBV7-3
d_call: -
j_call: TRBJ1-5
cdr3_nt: TGTGCCAGCAGCTTGGCGGGGGGCAATCAGCCCCAGCATTTT
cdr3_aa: CASSLAGGNQPQHF

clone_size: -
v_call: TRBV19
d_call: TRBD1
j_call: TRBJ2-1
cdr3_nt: TGTGCCACCGGGACAGCCGGTTGGAATGAGCAGTTCTTC
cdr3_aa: CATGTAGWNEQFF

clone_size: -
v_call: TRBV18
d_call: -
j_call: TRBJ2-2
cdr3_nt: TGTGCCAGCTCACCTACAACACCAAACACCGGGGAGCTGTTTTTT
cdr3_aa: CASSPTTPNTGELFF

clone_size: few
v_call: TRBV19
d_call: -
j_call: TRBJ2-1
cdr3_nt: TGTGCCAGTAGTATCGGGTCCGGTGCATTCCTCCGCGAGCAGCAGTTCTTC
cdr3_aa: CASSIGSGAFLREQQFF

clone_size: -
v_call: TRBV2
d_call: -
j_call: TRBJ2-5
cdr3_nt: TGTGCCAGCAGTGTTTTCCTTGAAGAGACCCAGTACTTC
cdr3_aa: CASSVFLEETQYF

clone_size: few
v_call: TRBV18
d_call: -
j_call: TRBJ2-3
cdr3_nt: TGTGCCAGCTCACCAGCTAGGCAGGGGACAGATACGCAGTATTTT
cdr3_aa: CASSPARQGTDTQYF

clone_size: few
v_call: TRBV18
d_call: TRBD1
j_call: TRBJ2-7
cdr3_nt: TGTGCCAGCTCACCTCCGGGACAGGGTGGAAACGAGCAGTACTTC
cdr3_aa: CASSPPGQGGNEQYF

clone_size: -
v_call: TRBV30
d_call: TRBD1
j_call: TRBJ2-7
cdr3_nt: TGTGCCTGGAGCGTAACACAGGGGGCAATTTACGAGCAGTACTTC
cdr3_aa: CAWSVTQGAIYEQYF

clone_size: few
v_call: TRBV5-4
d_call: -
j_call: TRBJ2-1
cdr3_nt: TGTGCCAGCAGCTTGGGGGGGCCCAATGAGCAGTTCTTC
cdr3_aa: CASSLGGPNEQFF

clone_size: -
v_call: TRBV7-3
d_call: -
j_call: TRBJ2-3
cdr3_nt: TGTGCCAGCAGCTTAGGGCTGGGGAGCCAAGATACGCAGTATTTT
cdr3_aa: CASSLGLGSQDTQYF

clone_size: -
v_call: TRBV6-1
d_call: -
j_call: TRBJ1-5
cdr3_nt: TGTGCCAGCAGTGAGAGGGAGACAGGCGATCAGCCCCAGCATTTT
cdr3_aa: CASSERETGDQPQHF

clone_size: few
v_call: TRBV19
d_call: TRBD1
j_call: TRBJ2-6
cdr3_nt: TGTGCCAGTAGGATGGGACAGGGAGAACCTGGGGCCAACGTCCTGACTTTC
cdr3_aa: CASRMGQGEPGANVLTF

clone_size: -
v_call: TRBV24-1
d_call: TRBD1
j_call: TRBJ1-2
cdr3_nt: TGTGCCACCAGTGATCGGGACAGGGGGAACTATGGCTACACCTTC
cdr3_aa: CATSDRDRGNYGYTF

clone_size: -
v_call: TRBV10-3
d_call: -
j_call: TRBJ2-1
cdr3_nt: TGTGCCATCAGTGAGCTAGATGAGCAGTTCTTC
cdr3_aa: CAISELDEQFF

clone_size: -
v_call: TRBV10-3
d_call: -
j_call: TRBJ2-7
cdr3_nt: TGTGCCATCAGTGATGCTAGCGCAAGCTCCTACGAGCAGTACTTC
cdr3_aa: CAISDASASSYEQYF